In this sample, the clone carrying this T cell receptor beta chain turned up once. Antigen: not known. The source of the sample is a study of blood T cells in healthy people across ages. Study overall: Template switching retrieved approximately one barcoded beta molecule for each two T cells.

General study points: Greater diversity and more naive CD4+ cells were seen in long-lived donors than in aged donors. Estimated diversity, derived from one million T cells, was regarded as an underestimate. It was not possible, with unsorted PBMCs, to conclusively compare naive and antigen-experienced cells.

Using a J-beta primer mix together with a sample-barcoded 5' primer, a second PCR was run for 7 to 11 cycles. MiXCR, run by TCRdb on the 5' RACE reads, gives a single entry per CDR3 protein. The sample contains over 1,500,000 distinct CDR3 sequences, roughly 52% of which appear only once. The TCR comes from a woman in her thirties or forties in good health. The sequenced sample was blood.

The CDR3 sequence is CASRFSWDYGYTF. In DNA, the CDR3 is TGTGCCAGCCGTTTCTCCTGGGACTATGGCTACACCTTC. The chain recombines TRBV6-2 or TRBV6-3 with TRBJ1-2; the D is unclear. Germline V gene data show CDR1 as MNHEY and CDR2 as SVGEGT. Trimming shortened V by 8 bases and J by 3 bases, and 13 bases separated the two germline ends. The CDR3 spans 13 residues.